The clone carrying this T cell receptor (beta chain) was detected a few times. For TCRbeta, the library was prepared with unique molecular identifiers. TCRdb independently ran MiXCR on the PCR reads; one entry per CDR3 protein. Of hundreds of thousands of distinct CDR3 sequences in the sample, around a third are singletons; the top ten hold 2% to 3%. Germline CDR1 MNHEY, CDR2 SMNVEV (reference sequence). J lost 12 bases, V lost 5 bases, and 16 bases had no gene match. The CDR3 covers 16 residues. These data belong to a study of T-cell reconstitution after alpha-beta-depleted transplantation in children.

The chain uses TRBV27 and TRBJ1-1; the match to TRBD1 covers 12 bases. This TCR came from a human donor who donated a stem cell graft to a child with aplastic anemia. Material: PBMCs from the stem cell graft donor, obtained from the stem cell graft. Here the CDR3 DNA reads TGTGCCAGCAGTCCTTCGAACCGGGACAGGGGGCAGCGGACTTTCTTT. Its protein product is CASSPSNRDRGQRTFF.